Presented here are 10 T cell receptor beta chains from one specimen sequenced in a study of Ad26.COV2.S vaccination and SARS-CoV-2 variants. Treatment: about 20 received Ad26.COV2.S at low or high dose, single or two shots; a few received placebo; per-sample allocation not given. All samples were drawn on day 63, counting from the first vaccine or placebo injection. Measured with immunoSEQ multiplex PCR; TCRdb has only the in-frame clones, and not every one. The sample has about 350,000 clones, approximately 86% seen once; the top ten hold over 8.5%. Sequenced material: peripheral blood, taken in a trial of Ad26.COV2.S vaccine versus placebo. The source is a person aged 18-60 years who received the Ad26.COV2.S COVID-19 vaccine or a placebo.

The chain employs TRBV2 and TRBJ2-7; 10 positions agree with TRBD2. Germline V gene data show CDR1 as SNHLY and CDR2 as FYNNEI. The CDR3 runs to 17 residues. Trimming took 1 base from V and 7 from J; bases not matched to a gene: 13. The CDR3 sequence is CASSEGPLTLAGEEQYF. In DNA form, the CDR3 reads TGTGCCAGCAGTGAAGGACCCCTCACCCTAGCGGGGGAAGAGCAGTACTTC.

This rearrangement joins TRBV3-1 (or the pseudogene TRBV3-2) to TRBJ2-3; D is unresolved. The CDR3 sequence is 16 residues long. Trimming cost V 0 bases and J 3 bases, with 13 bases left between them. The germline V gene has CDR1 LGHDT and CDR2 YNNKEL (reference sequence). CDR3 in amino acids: CASSQEGKASTDTQYF. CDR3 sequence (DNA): TGTGCCAGCAGCCAAGAGGGGAAGGCTTCGACAGATACGCAGTATTTT.

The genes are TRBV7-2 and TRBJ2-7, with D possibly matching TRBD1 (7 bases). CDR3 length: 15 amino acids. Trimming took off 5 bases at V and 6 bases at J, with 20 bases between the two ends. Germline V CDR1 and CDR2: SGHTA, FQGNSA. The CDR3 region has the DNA TGTGCCAGCAGCCACATGGGGGGAACAGGGGCCGAGCAGTACTTC. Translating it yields CASSHMGGTGAEQYF.

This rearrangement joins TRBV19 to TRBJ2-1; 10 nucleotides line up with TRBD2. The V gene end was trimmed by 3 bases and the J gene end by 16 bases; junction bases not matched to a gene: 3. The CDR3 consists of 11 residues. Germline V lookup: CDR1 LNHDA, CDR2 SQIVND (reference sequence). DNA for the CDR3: TGTGCCAGTAGTATTGGGACTAGCGCTTTCTTC. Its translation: CASSIGTSAFF.

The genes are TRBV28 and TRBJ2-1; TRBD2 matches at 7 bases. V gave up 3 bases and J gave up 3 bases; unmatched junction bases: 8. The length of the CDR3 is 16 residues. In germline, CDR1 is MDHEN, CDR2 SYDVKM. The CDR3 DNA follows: TGTGCCAGCAGTTTGTCTCGAATAGCGGGCTACAATGAGCAGTTCTTC. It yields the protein CASSLSRIAGYNEQFF.

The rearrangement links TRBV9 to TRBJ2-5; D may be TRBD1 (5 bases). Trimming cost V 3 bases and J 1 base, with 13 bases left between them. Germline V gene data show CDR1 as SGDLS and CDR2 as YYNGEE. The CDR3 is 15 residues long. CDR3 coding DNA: TGTGCCAGCAGCGCGACAGCCATTTTCCAAGAGACCCAGTACTTC. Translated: CASSATAIFQETQYF.

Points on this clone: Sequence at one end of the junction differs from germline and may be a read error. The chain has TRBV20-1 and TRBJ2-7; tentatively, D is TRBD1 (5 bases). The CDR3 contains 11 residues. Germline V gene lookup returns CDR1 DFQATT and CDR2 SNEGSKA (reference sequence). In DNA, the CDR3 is TGCAGTGCTAGAGATGGACACACGGCAGGATTC. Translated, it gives CSARDGHTAGF.

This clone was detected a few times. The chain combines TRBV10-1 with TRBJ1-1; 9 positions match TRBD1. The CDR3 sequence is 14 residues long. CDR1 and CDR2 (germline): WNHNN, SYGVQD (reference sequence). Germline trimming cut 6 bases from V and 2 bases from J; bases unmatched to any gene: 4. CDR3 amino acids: CASSRTGANTEAFF. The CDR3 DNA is TGCGCCAGCAGCCGGACAGGGGCAAACACTGAAGCTTTCTTT.

The CDR3 protein is CATEGLAGLAKNIQYF. In nucleotides, the CDR3 is TGTGCCACCGAGGGGCTAGCGGGGCTAGCCAAAAACATTCAGTACTTC. This sequence joins TRBV19 and TRBJ2-4; 9 nucleotides agree with TRBD2. Looked up from germline, CDR1 is LNHDA and CDR2 is SQIVND (reference sequence). The CDR3 consists of 16 residues. J lost 0 bases, V lost 10 bases, and 10 bases had no gene match.

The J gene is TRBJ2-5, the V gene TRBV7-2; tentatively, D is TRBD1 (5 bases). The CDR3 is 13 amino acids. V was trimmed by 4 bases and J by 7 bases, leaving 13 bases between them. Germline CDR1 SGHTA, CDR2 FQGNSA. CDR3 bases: TGTGCCAGCAGCTCCCGATACACAGGGACCCAGTACTTC. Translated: CASSSRYTGTQYF.